The entry below describes one TCR beta chain. This clonotype was seen ten or more times. This receptor's antigen is unknown. The record has no base qualities; no much larger clone is one base away. A library made for alpha chains picked up this beta chain off target, so its size means little. The library relied on 5' RACE. TCRdb records NextSeq 500 as the sequencer. In the TCR library protocol, a unique molecular identifier was attached to each TCR cDNA molecule so that PCR and sequencing errors could be corrected. The authors' pipeline ran thus. TCR identification, UMI-based error correction and CDR3 extraction were all carried out with Decombinator tools. Expanded TCRs were defined as those above a frequency of 2 per 1,000, corresponding to the top 1% of the tumor frequency distribution. Expanded tumor TCRs were classed as regional if statistically deemed absent (corrected P<0.05) from at least one tumor region, otherwise ubiquitous. Each repertoire was subsampled 100 times to 5,000 TCRs, after which Renyi diversity was computed with the R vegan package. To build CDR3 similarity networks, amino acid triplet string-kernel similarity was used, and CDR3s were connected when their pairwise similarity was above 0.82. TCRdb took the public reads, trimmed them with fastp at Q25, ran MiXCR for clone calling and kept in-frame beta chains. CDR3 protein sequences are deduplicated, and each keeps its most common genes and DNA. These V and J calls are TCRdb output, not the study's own analysis. The sample records around 16,000 distinct CDR3 sequences, approximately 6.5% of which are singletons. The ten largest account for around 20% of the sample.

This sample was included in a study of spatial heterogeneity in lung cancer (dated by TCRdb to between 2018 and 2021). Broadly, across the study: More beta-chain than alpha-chain transcripts were consistently detected, likely reflecting higher beta-chain transcript abundance. In tumor regions, TCR transcript counts showed a strong correlation with a T cell transcriptional module score from matched bulk RNA-seq. In the raw uncorrected reads, each unique combination of TCR and UMI appeared on average more than ten times. Nonsynonymous mutation counts, determined by whole-exome sequencing of tumor tissue, were related to TCR repertoire features. TCR alpha and beta repertoires were quantitatively compared across multiple tumor regions, matched nontumor lung and blood in non-small cell lung cancer. Both alpha and beta chains were TCR-sequenced in hundreds of tumor regions, 64 matched nontumor lung samples and more than 50 PBMC samples obtained at surgery. Overall study outcomes, separate from this receptor: A correlation was observed between the number of expanded intratumoral alpha and beta TCRs and the tumor nonsynonymous mutation count. Counts of ubiquitous and regional expanded TCRs were found to correlate with counts of ubiquitous and regional nonsynonymous mutations, respectively. TCR-seq coverage of tumor T cells was estimated at only roughly 7.7% for alpha chains and 11% to 15% for beta chains. Confirming at a functional level the hypothesis that regional TCRs recognize regional mutations was considered to require additional single-cell paired TCR alpha and beta sequencing.

V is cut back by 4 bases and J by 10 bases, with 4 bases in the junction unmatched. The CDR3 runs 12 amino acids, cysteine and phenylalanine included. Only the CDR3 region is kept as DNA, spanning 36 bases read in frame from base 1. The time point label here, explained by the study, means: sample taken at primary tumor resection. Samples were obtained from about 69 patients with early-stage, untreated non-small cell lung cancer from the lung TRACERx cohort. For TCR sequencing, whole RNA was extracted from tumor and nontumor lung tissue, or from cryopreserved PBMC samples, and no cell sorting was done. A patient was chosen for TCR sequencing only when enough RNA was available from at least two tumor regions. Before selection, tumor and adjacent nontumor lung specimens were reviewed by a lung pathologist.

This receptor was obtained from a female donor with early-stage non-small cell lung cancer. This material consisted of lung tumor tissue, taken at surgery. The chain is assembled from TRBV12-3 or TRBV12-4 and TRBJ2-1, with 7 middle bases fitting TRBD2. The sequenced DNA is TGTGCCAGCAGTTCGGGGGGTGAAGAGCAGTTCTTC. The resulting protein is CASSSGGEEQFF.